This paragraph reports one T cell receptor beta chain. Authors' analysis steps: Reference gene primer amplification in the assay estimated nucleated cell counts. Assay used: immunoSEQ multiplex PCR; TCRdb lists only in-frame clones, some missing. The DNA gave D and trimming, while V, J and clone size come from that table. Here the sample spans 270,000 or so clones, approximately 87% being singletons. This specimen belongs to a study of blood T cell repertoires in COVID-19. The length of the CDR3 is 18 residues. Germline V CDR1 and CDR2: SGHRS, YFSETQ. The V gene end was trimmed by 4 bases and the J gene end by 3 bases; junction bases not matched to a gene: 11.

The chain carries TRBV5-1 and TRBJ2-3; the match to TRBD2 covers 13 bases. This receptor was obtained from a human donor in a cohort sampled during active COVID-19. The sequenced material came from peripheral blood. Here the CDR3 DNA reads TGCGCCAGCAGCAGTTTCCCTCCGGGACTAGCGGGGACAGATACGCAGTATTTT. Translation: CASSSFPPGLAGTDTQYF.